Listed below are T cell receptor beta chains from one sample, sequenced in a study of a mutant IDH1 vaccine in newly diagnosed glioma. TCRdb's copy holds only in-frame clones and misses some; the assay was immunoSEQ multiplex PCR. This sample yields roughly 62,000 clones, of which about 89% are seen a single time; 1.9% belongs to the top ten. No antigens are known for them. Sequences were derived from PBMCs, sampled from a glioma patient whose treatment included an IDH1 peptide vaccine. The receptors originated from a man in his forties with glioma. Both conserved end residues are part of each CDR3. The order of the fields is J gene, V gene, CDR3 protein.

J gene: TRBJ2-3; V gene: TRBV11-2; CDR3 protein: CASSLTPPNQYF
J gene: TRBJ2-6; V gene: TRBV28; CDR3 protein: CASSFGGTGSSGANVLTF
J gene: TRBJ2-3; V gene: TRBV19; CDR3 protein: CASSTASGGLLTSTQYF
J gene: TRBJ2-3; V gene: TRBV10-3; CDR3 protein: CAYSGQDEVETQYF
J gene: TRBJ2-3; V gene: TRBV2; CDR3 protein: CASSADYTDTQYF
J gene: TRBJ2-7; V gene: TRBV5-1; CDR3 protein: CASSLGGLYEQYF
J gene: TRBJ1-4; V gene: TRBV19; CDR3 protein: CASRTTGGRGEKLFF
J gene: TRBJ2-3; V gene: TRBV5-4; CDR3 protein: CASSPRTSGSYLDTQYF
J gene: TRBJ1-1; V gene: TRBV30; CDR3 protein: CAWSPPGRGVTEAFF
J gene: TRBJ1-5; V gene: TRBV6-1; CDR3 protein: CASSGGRGNQPQHF
J gene: TRBJ2-2; V gene: TRBV9; CDR3 protein: CASSVRSGTSGGNTGELFF
J gene: TRBJ2-7; V gene: TRBV4-2; CDR3 protein: CASSLRGKDEQYF
J gene: TRBJ1-2; V gene: TRBV7-2; CDR3 protein: CASSLAGDSYGYTF
J gene: TRBJ2-1; V gene: TRBV27; CDR3 protein: CASSPLGAGMYNEQFF
J gene: TRBJ2-5; V gene: TRBV4-2; CDR3 protein: CASSQEEAGPSETQYF
J gene: TRBJ2-1; V gene: TRBV13; CDR3 protein: CASSKGQGYNEQFF
J gene: TRBJ2-7; V gene: TRBV5-5; CDR3 protein: CASNPDDRGHEQYF
J gene: TRBJ1-1; V gene: TRBV5-8; CDR3 protein: CASSLGLGGFRNTEAFF
J gene: TRBJ1-1; V gene: TRBV28; CDR3 protein: CASSRNKGEAFF
J gene: TRBJ1-1; V gene: TRBV12-5; CDR3 protein: CATGTNTEAFF
J gene: TRBJ2-3; V gene: TRBV9; CDR3 protein: CASSVGTSGSTDTQYF
J gene: TRBJ2-7; V gene: TRBV11-2; CDR3 protein: CASSPGWGTSASYEQYF
J gene: TRBJ1-4; V gene: TRBV28; CDR3 protein: CASSATRSEKLFF
J gene: TRBJ2-1; V gene: TRBV11-2; CDR3 protein: CASSRAYEQFF
J gene: TRBJ2-5; V gene: TRBV6-6; CDR3 protein: CASSYSGGAGQETQYF
J gene: TRBJ2-2; V gene: TRBV29-1; CDR3 protein: CSVEVGGFTGELFF
J gene: TRBJ1-5; V gene: TRBV21-1; CDR3 protein: CASSKGGQTRISNQPQHF
J gene: TRBJ1-1; V gene: TRBV19; CDR3 protein: CASSMLKGFDTEAFF
J gene: TRBJ1-1; V gene: TRBV6-4; CDR3 protein: CASSDSPGTEAFF
J gene: TRBJ2-2; V gene: TRBV10-3; CDR3 protein: CAISRVGGRDTGKLFF
J gene: TRBJ2-3; V gene: TRBV6-5; CDR3 protein: CASSLGGDTQYF
J gene: TRBJ1-2; V gene: TRBV6-5; CDR3 protein: CASSYSEGASYGYTF
J gene: TRBJ2-3; V gene: TRBV6-1; CDR3 protein: CASSDLTDTQYF
J gene: TRBJ2-7; V gene: TRBV9; CDR3 protein: CASSDNRADEQYF
J gene: TRBJ2-3; V gene: TRBV10-1; CDR3 protein: CASGTGTADTDTQYF
J gene: TRBJ2-7; V gene: TRBV7-9; CDR3 protein: CASSTDGRHEQYF
J gene: TRBJ1-4; V gene: TRBV10-3; CDR3 protein: CATGREANEKLFF
J gene: TRBJ2-1; V gene: TRBV27; CDR3 protein: CASSLRGNEQFF
J gene: TRBJ2-7; V gene: TRBV10-3; CDR3 protein: CAISDRDGSDAEQYF
J gene: TRBJ2-5; V gene: TRBV10-3; CDR3 protein: CAISQGGGKETQYF
J gene: TRBJ2-2; V gene: TRBV5-1; CDR3 protein: CASSPYLRGAGLDTGELFF
J gene: TRBJ1-2; V gene: TRBV2; CDR3 protein: CASSDIGSYGYTF
J gene: TRBJ2-5; V gene: TRBV5-4; CDR3 protein: CASTSTGPQETQYF
J gene: TRBJ2-3; V gene: TRBV5-1; CDR3 protein: CASSLLRLAPNERSTDTQYF
J gene: TRBJ2-1; V gene: TRBV7-9; CDR3 protein: CASSDRDRVYNEQFF
J gene: TRBJ1-1; V gene: TRBV30; CDR3 protein: CAWSVLAGWDTEAFF
J gene: TRBJ2-3; V gene: TRBV5-4; CDR3 protein: CASSSGLAGPTDTQYF
J gene: TRBJ1-2; V gene: TRBV10-3; CDR3 protein: CAISESGPGPSNYGYTF
J gene: TRBJ2-7; V gene: TRBV7-9; CDR3 protein: CASSPTRASGIYEQYF
J gene: TRBJ1-4; V gene: TRBV29-1; CDR3 protein: CSVVTGGSEKLFF
J gene: TRBJ1-1; V gene: TRBV19; CDR3 protein: CASTPGDTEAFF
J gene: TRBJ1-5; V gene: TRBV2; CDR3 protein: CASRAPQGYSNQPQHF
J gene: TRBJ1-1; V gene: TRBV28; CDR3 protein: CASSTDPGQTSATEAFF
J gene: TRBJ1-5; V gene: TRBV7-9; CDR3 protein: CASSRTGSNQPQHF
J gene: TRBJ1-2; V gene: TRBV30; CDR3 protein: CACRDRGYGYTF
J gene: TRBJ2-1; V gene: TRBV6-1; CDR3 protein: CASKPNNEQFF
J gene: TRBJ1-6; V gene: TRBV4-1; CDR3 protein: CASKNSPLHF
J gene: TRBJ1-4; V gene: TRBV18; CDR3 protein: CASSPLEGAATNEKLFF
J gene: TRBJ2-5; V gene: TRBV2; CDR3 protein: CASRILASQETQYF
J gene: TRBJ1-6; V gene: TRBV28; CDR3 protein: CASSLGTAVNSPLHF